This T cell receptor beta chain came from a study of cytotoxic CD8 clonotypes in ibrutinib-treated CLL. Data came from immunoSEQ multiplex PCR; TCRdb stores just in-frame clones and leaves some out. Among fewer than 300,000 clones listed, more than 70% were seen once. A word on this clone: The target antigen is unknown.

Notes on the study in general: Against age-matched healthy donors, baseline clonality ran higher and tracked circulating CD8+ T-cell counts. The study found public clonotypes uncommon, contracting or stable on treatment.

Trimming took off 2 bases at V and 0 bases at J, with 12 bases between the two ends. The CDR3 runs 15 residues. Germline V gene data show CDR1 as SGDLS and CDR2 as YYNGEE. The sequence was collected from a human donor with chronic lymphocytic leukemia. The specimen was PBMCs, collected at disease progression, from a patient treated with ibrutinib. This rearrangement joins TRBV9 to TRBJ2-7; possible D gene TRBD1, 6 bases. The chain's CDR3 is CASSVGQISSYEQYF. The DNA of the CDR3 is TGTGCCAGCAGCGTCGGACAGATCAGCTCCTACGAGCAGTACTTC.